The entry below describes one T cell receptor beta chain. The specificity of this receptor is unknown. It has no much larger one-base neighbor in the sample; base qualities were not kept. TCRdb records Illumina HiSeq 2500 as the sequencer. Quantitative 5'-RACE with molecular barcodes was used to prepare TCR beta libraries. As for the authors' bioinformatics: Disease-linked TCR variants were identified with a new computational method built on a probabilistic model of VDJ rearrangement. TCRdb itself trimmed the public reads at Q25 with fastp, ran MiXCR and retained productive beta chains. Entries that share a CDR3 protein sequence are merged under the most common genes and DNA. TCRdb's processing, not the study's, gives the V and J calls here. The sample table lists approximately 350,000 distinct CDR3 sequences, under 15% of them with a count of one. The top ten clones comprise 1.1% of the sample. This sample is drawn from a study of CD8 T cells in ankylosing spondylitis (dated by TCRdb to between 2016 and 2019). Regarding the research as a whole: The study profiled T cell receptor beta repertoires in healthy donors and ankylosing spondylitis patients to find disease-linked TCR variants. The whole study cohort included 85 to 120 healthy donors and some 27 ankylosing spondylitis patients. Samples of peripheral blood were taken, and for ankylosing spondylitis patients, synovial fluid was collected as well. Study-wide findings and limitations: The disease-linked clones were reported to be significantly enriched in matched synovial fluid samples from ankylosing spondylitis patients. Blood from ankylosing spondylitis patients appeared to be characterized by a TCR beta motif composed of 7 to 9 highly homologous amino acid variants. Some motif variants were previously reported in synovial fluid and blood of reactive arthritis patients, suggesting common disease-initiation mechanisms. In peripheral blood, the disease-linked clones were found at relatively low frequencies and had a CD8+ phenotype.

CDR1 and CDR2 were assigned from the germline V gene as MNHEY and SVGEGT. The CDR3 goes from the cysteine to the phenylalanine over 13 residues. The retained sequence is limited to the CDR3, 39 bases, with the frame set at the first base. A distance of 11 bases separates the germline ends of V and J, which lose 2 bases and 9 bases respectively. The rearranged chain carries TRBV6-2 or TRBV6-3 and TRBJ2-1; no confident D gene assignment can be made. The specimen sequenced was blood, either unsorted or a sorted T cell fraction (not recorded which). The TCR sequence derives from a male donor with ankylosing spondylitis or in good health (not recorded which). The sequenced DNA is TGTGCCAGCAGTTACGAGCCCAATGGTGAGCAGTTCTTC. This codes for CASSYEPNGEQFF.